The 18 T cell receptor beta chains below all came from one sample that was sequenced in a study of CD8 T cells in ankylosing spondylitis. MiXCR was run by TCRdb on the 5' RACE reads, yielding one entry per CDR3 protein. The sample has around 340,000 distinct CDR3 sequences, roughly 15% seen once; the top ten hold 1.1%. The sequenced sample was blood, either unsorted or a sorted T cell fraction (not recorded which). Receptors originate from a male donor with ankylosing spondylitis or in good health (not recorded which).

The J gene is TRBJ1-1, the V gene TRBV4-1; D ambiguous. Trimming took 1 base from V and 1 from J, leaving 10 bases between them. CDR3 size: 15 residues. Germline lookup yields CDR1 MGHRA and CDR2 YSYEKL. CDR3 sequence: CASSQATSGNTEAFF. CDR3 DNA sequence: TGCGCCAGCAGCCAAGCGACCTCAGGGAACACTGAAGCTTTCTTT.

This clonotype was counted between two and nine times. This chain connects TRBV12-3 or TRBV12-4 to TRBJ2-2; TRBD2 agrees at 7 bases. This CDR3 is 15 amino acids long. With 11 bases clipped from V and 6 bases from J, the junction kept 15 bases outside the gene matches. This chain's CDR3 is CAVGAGRFGSGELFF. The DNA of the CDR3 is TGTGCCGTGGGAGCGGGAAGATTTGGGTCCGGGGAGCTGTTTTTT.

The V gene is TRBV5-1, the J gene TRBJ2-3; D uncertain. The V gene lost 0 bases and the J gene lost 7 bases, with 15 bases spanning the gap. CDR1 and CDR2 (germline): SGHRS, YFSETQ. The CDR3 consists of 15 residues. The CDR3 DNA is TGCGCCAGCAGCTTGGAGGGCAGCCCTTTGAATACGCAGTATTTT. This sequence encodes CASSLEGSPLNTQYF.

This clonotype was seen ten or more times. The chain recombines TRBV12-3 or TRBV12-4 with TRBJ1-1, with D possibly matching TRBD1 (5 bases). The CDR3 loop spans 14 amino acids. V shed 0 bases and J shed 5 bases, with 10 bases lying between them. In nucleotides, the CDR3 is TGTGCCAGCAGTTTAGCGCTAGGGGTGACTGAAGCTTTCTTT. This encodes CASSLALGVTEAFF.

This chain uses TRBV4-1 with TRBJ2-4, with D tentatively TRBD1 (5 bases). The CDR3 runs to 14 residues. Germline CDR1 is MGHRA and CDR2 is YSYEKL. The V and J ends lost 1 base and 6 bases respectively, with 10 bases between them. The CDR3 loop reads CASSQAGRGNIQYF. CDR3 nucleotide sequence: TGCGCCAGCAGCCAAGCGGGTAGGGGAAACATTCAGTACTTC.

The gene calls are TRBV20-1 and TRBJ2-5; 9 nucleotides match TRBD2. The V and J ends lost 3 bases and 5 bases, in that order; junction bases with no gene match: 10. CDR1 and CDR2 (germline): DFQATT, SNEGSKA (reference sequence). The CDR3 runs 15 residues. The CDR3 loop reads CSARLAGGPQETQYF. DNA for the CDR3: TGCAGTGCTAGGCTTGCGGGAGGGCCGCAGGAGACCCAGTACTTC.

CDR3 DNA: TGTGCCACCAGTGCCCCGGGGGCAGATACGCAGTATTTT. Translating gives CATSAPGADTQYF. The J gene is TRBJ2-3, the V gene TRBV24-1; a possible D gene is TRBD2 (6 bases). Trimming left V 5 bases short and J 4 bases short, with 9 bases between. The CDR3 sequence is 13 residues long. The V gene's germline CDR1 is KGHDR and CDR2 SFDVKD.

The table lists this clonotype with many counts. V usage is TRBV30 and J usage is TRBJ2-1; a weak D match, TRBD1 (5 bases). Germline CDR1 and CDR2: GTSNPN and SVGIG (reference sequence). The germline V and J ends were trimmed by 7 bases and 0 bases, with 13 bases remaining between them. The CDR3 is 14 residues long. For the CDR3, the DNA is TGTGCCTTCCTGCGGCAGGGCTCCTACAATGAGCAGTTCTTC. Its protein product is CAFLRQGSYNEQFF.

This sequence joins TRBV30 and TRBJ2-1; D not certain. Germline V gene data show CDR1 as GTSNPN and CDR2 as SVGIG (reference sequence). The CDR3 extends over 11 amino acids. Trimming took 2 bases from V and 5 from J, leaving 4 bases between them. CDR3 bases: TGTGCCTGGAGTAGAAACAATGAGCAGTTCTTC. It encodes CAWSRNNEQFF.

This clonotype came up many times. The chain links TRBV5-1 to TRBJ2-1; D is uncertain. V lost 3 bases and J 2 bases, leaving 9 bases between the germline ends. CDR3 length: 14 residues. Germline V gene data show CDR1 as SGHRS and CDR2 as YFSETQ. The CDR3 spells CASSSPGPYNEQFF. The CDR3 DNA sequence: TGCGCCAGCAGCTCACCCGGACCCTACAATGAGCAGTTCTTC.

This clonotype was seen a few times. This chain uses TRBV12-3 or TRBV12-4 with TRBJ2-2; 15 bases line up with TRBD2. The junction had 0 bases not matched to a gene; V was cut back by 5 bases and J by 5 bases. The CDR3 loop spans 15 amino acids. The DNA for the CDR3 is TGTGCCAGCAGTGGGACTAGCGGGGGGACCGGGGAGCTGTTTTTT. This translates into CASSGTSGGTGELFF.

The chain links TRBV7-2 to TRBJ2-3; either TRBD1 or TRBD2 may fit D (6 bases each). V shed 7 bases and J shed 0 bases, with 11 bases lying between them. Germline V gives CDR1 SGHTA, CDR2 FQGNSA. There are 14 residues in the CDR3. CDR3 sequence reads: CASKGGSSTDTQYF. CDR3 DNA sequence: TGTGCCAGCAAGGGGGGCTCTAGCACAGATACGCAGTATTTT. The full variable domain, completed using reference TRBV7-2 and TRBJ2-3, is GAGVSQSPSNKVTEKGKDVELRCDPISGHTALYWYRQSLGQGLEFLIYFQGNSAPDKSGLPSDRFSAERTGGSVSTLTIQRTQQEDSAVYLCASKGGSSTDTQYFGPGTRLTVL.

The rearrangement links TRBV10-3 to TRBJ2-7; D ambiguous. CDR1 and CDR2 from the germline V gene are ENHRY and SYGVKD. V lost 10 bases and J 4 bases, leaving 14 bases between the germline ends. This CDR3 comprises 12 residues. Here the CDR3 reads CATRTGLYEQYF. The CDR3 DNA reads TGTGCCACCCGGACGGGCCTTTACGAGCAGTACTTC.

This sequence joins TRBV6-1 and TRBJ2-7, with a weak D call TRBD1 (5 bases). CDR1 MNHNS and CDR2 SASEGT come from the germline V gene. This CDR3 has 15 residues. V lost 0 bases to trimming and J lost 6 bases, with 15 bases between them. The CDR3 spells CASSEAQGRFGEQYF. In DNA form, the CDR3 reads TGTGCCAGCAGTGAAGCGCAGGGCAGGTTTGGCGAGCAGTACTTC.

This clonotype has more than one count but fewer than ten. This rearrangement joins TRBV5-1 to TRBJ2-1; D is possibly TRBD1 (8 bases). The CDR3 runs 14 residues. Trimming shortened V by 3 bases and J by 6 bases, and 13 bases separated the two germline ends. Germline V CDR1 and CDR2: SGHRS, YFSETQ. CDR3 sequence: CASSSGGGGNEQFF. CDR3 bases: TGCGCCAGCAGCTCAGGGGGCGGGGGCAATGAGCAGTTCTTC.

The table lists this clonotype with a few counts. CDR3 loop: CSARGRVSNQPQHF. The CDR3 nucleotides are TGCAGTGCTAGGGGACGGGTGAGCAATCAGCCCCAGCATTTT. J is TRBJ1-5 and V is TRBV20-1, with D possibly matching TRBD1 (5 bases). This CDR3 region has 14 residues. CDR1 DFQATT and CDR2 SNEGSKA come from the germline V gene (reference sequence). The V end was cut by 3 bases, the J end by 1 base, with 10 bases between.

This clonotype was counted only a few times. The chain joins TRBV20-1 to TRBJ2-5, with D possibly matching TRBD2 (5 bases). The V gene lost 2 bases and the J gene lost 3 bases, with 16 bases spanning the gap. CDR3 length: 15 amino acids. CDR1 is DFQATT, CDR2 SNEGSKA, per germline (reference sequence). CDR3 coding DNA: TGCAGTGCTAGACCCAGCCGGACTGTGAAAGAGACCCAGTACTTC. Translation gives CSARPSRTVKETQYF.

This chain links TRBV7-6 with TRBJ2-1; D is unclear. Germline V gives CDR1 SGHVS, CDR2 FNYEAQ. The V end was cut by 4 bases, the J end by 6 bases, with 10 bases between. CDR3 length: 13 amino acids. The CDR3 region has the DNA TGTGCCAGCAGCTCAAAACTCGGCAATGAGCAGTTCTTC. Protein product: CASSSKLGNEQFF.